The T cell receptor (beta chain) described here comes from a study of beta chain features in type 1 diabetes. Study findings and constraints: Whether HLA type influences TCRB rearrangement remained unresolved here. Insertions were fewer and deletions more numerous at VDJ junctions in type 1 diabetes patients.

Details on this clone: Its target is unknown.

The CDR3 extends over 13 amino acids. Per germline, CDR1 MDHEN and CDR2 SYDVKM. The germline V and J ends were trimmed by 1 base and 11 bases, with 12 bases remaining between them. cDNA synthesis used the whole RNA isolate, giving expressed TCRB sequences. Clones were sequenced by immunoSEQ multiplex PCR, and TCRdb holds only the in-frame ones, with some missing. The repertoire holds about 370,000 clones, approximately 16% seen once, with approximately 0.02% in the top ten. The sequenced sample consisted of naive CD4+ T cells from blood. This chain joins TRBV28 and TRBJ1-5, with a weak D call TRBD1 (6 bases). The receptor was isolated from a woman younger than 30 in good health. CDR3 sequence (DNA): TGTGCCAGCAGTTTATCAGGGGAGGGGGCCCAGCATTTT. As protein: CASSLSGEGAQHF.